The T cell receptor beta chain under discussion was sequenced for a study of CD8 T cells in ankylosing spondylitis. General study points: Clones tied to disease were said to be significantly enriched in matched ankylosing spondylitis synovial fluid. Peripheral blood held disease-linked clones only at relatively low frequency, and these were CD8+. Apparently characteristic of ankylosing spondylitis blood was a TCR beta motif (roughly eight highly homologous variants). Earlier literature documents some of the motif variants in reactive arthritis synovial fluid and blood.

Libraries of TCR beta came from quantitative 5'-RACE with molecular barcodes. From the 5' RACE reads, TCRdb called clonotypes with MiXCR, one entry per CDR3 protein. The sample has a few hundred thousand distinct CDR3 sequences, roughly an eighth seen once. This clonotype was picked up a small number of times. The antigen is unknown. This TCR derives from a male donor with ankylosing spondylitis. Sequencing was carried out using blood, either unsorted or a sorted T cell fraction (not recorded which).

The CDR3 reads CASSIPPDTQYF. The CDR3 DNA reads as TGTGCCAGCAGTATACCCCCAGATACGCAGTATTTT. The J gene is TRBJ2-3, the V gene TRBV7-9; D gene unclear. Per germline, CDR1 SEHNR and CDR2 FQNEAQ (reference sequence). Between the trimmed V and J ends, which lost 6 bases and 4 bases, there was a span of 8 bases. The CDR3 runs 12 residues.